This T cell receptor (beta chain) was recovered during a study of T cell responses to AZD1222 COVID-19 vaccine. Study information: Pooling was applied to second doses at about 4 or about 12 weeks.

Points on this clone: What it binds is unknown.

Findings and limits, study-wide: Without day 14 samples, only post-peak T cell repertoires were studied. Two AZD1222 doses significantly raised spike-specific TCR breadth and depth over controls. Donors were largely white British and mainly female; clonal diversity was possibly underestimated.

The method was immunoSEQ multiplex PCR; TCRdb's version includes in-frame clones alone and lacks a portion of them. The table has about 55,000 clones, roughly 90% seen once. This clonotype was obtained from an adult in good health. Sequenced here: peripheral blood, sampled on day 0 of AZD1222 vaccination.

In DNA, the CDR3 is TGTGCCAGCAGCCCAAGGCGCGGGACAGGGAACACTGAAGCTTTCTTT. Protein sequence: CASSPRRGTGNTEAFF. The chain combines TRBV7-9 with TRBJ1-1; 8 bases are a match to TRBD1. Trimming cost V 5 bases and J 1 base; bases outside gene matches: 9. The CDR3 runs 16 residues. The germline V gene encodes CDR1 SEHNR and CDR2 FQNEAQ (reference sequence).